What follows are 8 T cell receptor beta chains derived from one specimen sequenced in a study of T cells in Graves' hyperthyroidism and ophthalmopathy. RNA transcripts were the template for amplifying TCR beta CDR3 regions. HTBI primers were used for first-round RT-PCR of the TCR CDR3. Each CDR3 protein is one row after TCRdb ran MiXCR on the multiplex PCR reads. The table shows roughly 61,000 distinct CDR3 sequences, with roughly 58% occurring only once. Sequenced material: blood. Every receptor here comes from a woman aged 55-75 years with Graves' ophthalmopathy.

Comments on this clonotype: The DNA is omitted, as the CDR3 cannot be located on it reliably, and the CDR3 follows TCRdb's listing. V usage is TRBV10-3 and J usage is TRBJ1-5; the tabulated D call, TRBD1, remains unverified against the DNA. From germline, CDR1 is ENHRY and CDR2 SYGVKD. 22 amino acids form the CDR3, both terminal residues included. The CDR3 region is CAISDPVRRVLRAVLRAGHQHF.

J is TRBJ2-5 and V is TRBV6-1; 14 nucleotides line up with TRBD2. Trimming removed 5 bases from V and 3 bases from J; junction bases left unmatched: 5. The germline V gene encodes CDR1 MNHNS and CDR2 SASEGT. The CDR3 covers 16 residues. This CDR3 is CASSYGGLAGEETQYF. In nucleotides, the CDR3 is TGTGCCAGCAGTTACGGGGGACTAGCGGGAGAAGAGACCCAGTACTTC.

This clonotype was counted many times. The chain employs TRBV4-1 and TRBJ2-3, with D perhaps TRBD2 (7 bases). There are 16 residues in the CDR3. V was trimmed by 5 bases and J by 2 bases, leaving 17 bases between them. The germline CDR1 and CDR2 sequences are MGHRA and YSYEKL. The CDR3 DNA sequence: TGCGCCAGCAGCTTTCGGGGACGGGGGGCCACAGATACGCAGTATTTT. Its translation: CASSFRGRGATDTQYF.

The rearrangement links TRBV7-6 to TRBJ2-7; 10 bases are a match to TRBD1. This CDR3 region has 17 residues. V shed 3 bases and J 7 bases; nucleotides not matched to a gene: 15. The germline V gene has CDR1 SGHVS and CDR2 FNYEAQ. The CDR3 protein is CASSFYPPGQGSSEQYF. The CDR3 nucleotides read TGTGCCAGCAGCTTTTACCCGCCGGGACAGGGGTCTAGTGAGCAGTACTTC.

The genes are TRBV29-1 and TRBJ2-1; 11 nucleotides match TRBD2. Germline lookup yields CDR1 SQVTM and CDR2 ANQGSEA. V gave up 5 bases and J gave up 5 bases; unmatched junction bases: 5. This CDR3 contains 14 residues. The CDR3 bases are TGCAGCGTTACCGGACTAGCGGGTAACAATGAGCAGTTCTTC. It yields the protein CSVTGLAGNNEQFF.

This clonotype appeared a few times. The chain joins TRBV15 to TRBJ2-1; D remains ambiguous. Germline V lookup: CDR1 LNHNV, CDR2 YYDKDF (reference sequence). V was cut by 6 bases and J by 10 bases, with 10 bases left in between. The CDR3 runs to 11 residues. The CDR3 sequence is CATSGRHEQFF. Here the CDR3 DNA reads TGTGCCACCAGTGGCAGGCACGAGCAGTTCTTC.

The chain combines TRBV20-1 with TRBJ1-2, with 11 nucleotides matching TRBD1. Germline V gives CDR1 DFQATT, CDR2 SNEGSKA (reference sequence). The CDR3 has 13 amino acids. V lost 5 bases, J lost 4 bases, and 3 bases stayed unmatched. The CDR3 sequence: CSAAGTGGYGYTF. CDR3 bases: TGCAGTGCTGCCGGGACAGGGGGCTATGGCTACACCTTC.

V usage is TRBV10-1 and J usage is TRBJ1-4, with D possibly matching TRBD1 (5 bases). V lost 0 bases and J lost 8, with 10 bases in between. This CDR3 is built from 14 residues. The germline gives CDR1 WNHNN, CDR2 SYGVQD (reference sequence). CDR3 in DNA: TGCGCCAGCAGTGAGTCGCAGGGCCGGGAAAAACTGTTTTTT. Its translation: CASSESQGREKLFF.